Given below is one TCR beta chain in context. The V segment lost 7 bases and the J segment 2 bases; nucleotides outside the gene matches: 9. From germline, CDR1 is MDHEN and CDR2 SYDVKM. The CDR3 is 15 residues long. Assay used: immunoSEQ multiplex PCR; TCRdb lists only in-frame clones, some missing. Among approximately 92,000 clones listed, 85% were seen once. This sample is part of a study of blood T cell repertoires in COVID-19. Study summary: The study drew acute and convalescent COVID-19 samples from the United States, Italy and Spain. The analysed material was cDNA or gDNA that came from T cells, B-cell-depleted T cells, or PBMCs.

This clonotype was sampled from a middle-aged man with acute or convalescent COVID-19. The chain recombines TRBV28 with TRBJ2-3; 7 bases fit TRBD2. Sequences were obtained from peripheral blood. The CDR3 reads CASNWASGFTDTQYF. In DNA, the CDR3 is TGTGCCAGCAACTGGGCTAGCGGTTTCACAGATACGCAGTATTTT.